Sequencing of this T cell receptor (beta chain) was carried out in a study of cytomegalovirus exposure and HLA in healthy donors (dated by TCRdb to about 2017). Describing the broader study: An earlier analysis of several hundred of the donors reported roughly 300 Gb of sequence data and 117 million unique TCR beta sequences from around 200 million T cells. An early release that covered 500 to 800 HLA-typed donors contained 300 to 350 gigabases of sequencing data and tens of millions of unique TCR sequences. Of the approximately 400 genotyped donors, approximately 80% fell in the genetic ancestry cluster associated with self-reported Caucasian donors. The aim of the study was to test whether cataloging public T cell receptors could identify signatures of past pathogen exposure. The study profiled the T cell repertoires of 500 to 800 subjects by immunosequencing and related them to cytomegalovirus serostatus. In addition to the first cohort of several hundred subjects, a separate validation cohort of 120 different subjects was used. To predict cytomegalovirus infection status, the study brought together high-throughput TCR immunosequencing, statistical association of individual TCRs with disease status, and machine learning. To study patterns of TCR occurrence, a later analysis re-analyzed previously published TCR beta repertoires from 666 donors and added high-resolution HLA genotyping. Rather than drawing on any new phenotypic data, the later analysis identified candidate immune exposures from TCR beta sequences and the way those sequences occurred across donors. To decide whether each TCR beta V gene segment behaved as functional or pseudogenic, an earlier analysis of some 570 of the donors relied on high-throughput TCR beta sequencing. Donor age, sex, ethnicity and CMV serostatus were compiled alongside the repertoire data. A later genetic analysis used genome-wide SNP genotypes for 398 of the 666 donors, treating that subset as a discovery cohort. Every discovery cohort repertoire had been produced on one sequencing platform. Both class I and class II loci were covered by HLA typing, at four-digit resolution. The number of donors typed differed by locus, with roughly 629-640 for A, B, C, DRB1 and DQB1, roughly 520 for DQA1, about 610 for DPA1, and some 440 for DPB1. About five DR-DQ haplotypes were handled as single units for association and clustering because linkage in the cohort was strong. Among about 360 genotyped donors of the cohort, an average of approximately 250,000 unique TCR beta nucleotide sequences were sequenced per donor, approximately 20% of them non-productive.

The cohort was made up of 500 to 800 healthy bone marrow donors. At the time of sampling, all cohort members were nominally healthy, though unrecorded immune exposures were likely present. The donor tested CMV seropositive and was one of the 289 seropositive cohort members. A peripheral blood sample was provided by each donor, and peripheral blood mononuclear cells were used for TCR beta sequencing. Genomic DNA was extracted from the blood cell samples with the Qiagen DNeasy Blood Extraction Kit. General findings and caveats noted by the study authors: A few of the identified cytomegalovirus-associated TCR beta chains were confirmed in vitro to be specific for cytomegalovirus antigens. Only TCR beta chains were sequenced in this cohort, and the absence of alpha or paired-chain data limited detectable features. Presence/absence analyses assumed roughly uniform sequencing depth across donors, an assumption that may not hold. HLA typing was unavailable for some donors at each locus, so association tests used only the typed subset. Linkage disequilibrium might explain the correlated functional status among segregating V segments, but an unknown experimental factor could not be excluded. In both the original and validation cohorts, the classifier was reported to diagnose cytomegalovirus status with high specificity and sensitivity. The sequencing pipeline was judged likely to have produced a cluster of highly shared sequence variants as a technical artifact. According to a later analysis, parvovirus B19, influenza, CMV and Epstein-Barr virus appeared linked to several top co-occurrence clusters. According to a later genetic analysis, donors in an Asian-associated ancestry cluster had fewer N-insertions in productive TCRs than the approximately 630-donor mean. Compared with equally common non-associated chains, HLA-associated TCR beta chains in a later analysis were more clonally expanded and had lower generation probabilities. A later genetic analysis associated a missense DCLRE1C variant with V-gene and J-gene trimming of TCR beta chains, and an independent cohort replicated the association. Approximately 16 rarely observed V segments, including chromosome 9 orphons, were excluded from the earlier analysis of just under 600 of the donors because counts were too low. Because the 87-base-pair reads could not distinguish some IMGT-functional V segments, including TRBV6-2 and TRBV6-3, those segments were excluded. A later analysis associated 16,951 TCR beta sequences with specific HLA alleles at a false discovery rate of 0.05. It was suggested by the authors that the approach could potentially be generalized to other disease states and immunological phenotypes. In a later analysis, the rate of TCR association differed among HLA loci, with DRB1 alleles having the most associated TCRs and HLA-C alleles having the fewest. The only immune exposure information available for the cohort was CMV serostatus. A further reported finding was that TCR beta sequences accurately predicted the HLA-A and HLA-B alleles for most subjects in the first cohort. The study gave a list of about 150 TCR beta chains associated with cytomegalovirus. Strong co-occurrence of HLA alleles, especially DR and DQ, made assigning TCR associations to individual alleles difficult. A later analysis found that most CMV-associated TCR beta chains appeared HLA-restricted, with HLA associations seemingly driven largely by CMV exposure. While some public TCRs were present in many individuals, most TCR sequences turned up only very rarely across donors. In an earlier analysis of some 640 of the donors, most TCR beta V segments were observed in productive rearrangements about 87% or about 30% of the time, broadly matching IMGT annotations.

Trimming costs V 3 bases and J 2 bases, and their ends lie 14 bases apart. The CDR3 holds 16 amino acids from the cysteine to the phenylalanine. Of all the DNA, just the CDR3 is kept, 48 bases in frame from base 1. CDR1 and CDR2, per the germline V gene, are SGHTA and FQGNSA. Receptor amplification or capture employed the immunoSEQ multiplex PCR assay. For the multiplex PCR, a mixture combining 60 forward primers for TCR Vbeta segments and 13 reverse primers for TCR Jbeta segments was used. The CDR3 region of rearranged TCR beta genes was amplified from genomic DNA by a multiplex PCR assay. On the Illumina HiSeq System, the amplified TCR beta libraries were sequenced as 87-base-pair reads. The original methods were these. In a later analysis, tens of millions of unique TCR beta chains were counted across the roughly 610 repertoires, and roughly 11 million of these chains were shared by at least two donors. To remove PCR and sequencing errors, raw reads were error-corrected and collapsed into unique sequences using a nearest-neighbor algorithm that merged closely related sequences. Alignment of CDR3 sequences to IMGT reference sequences was used to assign V, D and J gene segments. For a sequence to be retained, a match of at least six nucleotides to both a V gene segment and a J gene segment was required. Rearrangements were called productive when the CDR3 lacked stop codons and stayed in frame with V and J; all others were non-productive. CDR3 was defined by IMGT convention, running from the second conserved V-encoded cysteine to the conserved J-encoded phenylalanine. The earlier analysis of 500 to 650 of the donors excluded any sequence lacking an unambiguous match to a single V gene segment. An earlier analysis of 550 to 650 of the donors classified V segments as functional when productive rearrangements were above 56.7% and as segregating when the standard deviation between donors was above 5%. A statistical classification framework was built to diagnose cytomegalovirus status from the catalog of TCR beta chain sequences. In a later analysis, TCR nucleotide sequences were compared against IMGT/GENE-DB human TR gene sequences so that V and J genes could be assigned. In a later analysis, CDR3 sequences and most-parsimonious VDJ recombination scenarios were assigned using the TCRdist pipeline. In a later analysis, each TCR beta chain was defined by its CDR3 amino acid sequence together with its V-gene family, and reads lacking a unique V-gene family were excluded. In a later analysis, some 600 highly shared, low-generation-probability nucleotide sequences were removed to address suspected cross-contamination and a sequencing artifact. A later analysis calculated a clonal expansion index for each public chain from normalized within-repertoire ranks of inferred template counts. Generation probabilities in a later analysis came from a VDJ recombination model fitted to out-of-frame rearrangements, and those results were checked against IGoR. In a later analysis, hypergeometric tests were used to score TCR-TCR, TCR-HLA and TCR-CMV co-occurrence, with a repertoire-size bias correction applied to TCR pairs. A later analysis estimated false discovery rates by permuting HLA or CMV assignments 20 times. In a later analysis, co-occurring TCRs were grouped using DBSCAN, and TCRdist sequence similarity was added for clustering within HLA-allele-positive subsets. For co-occurrence clustering, repertoires with fewer than 30,000 or more than 120,000 public chains were excluded, along with roughly 5 repertoires with anomalous nucleotide sharing. In its TCRdb copy, this immuneACCESS table keeps in-frame sequences only and misses some clones. Where compared with another copy, unresolved V genes explain less than half of these, and the others have no known cause. The V and J calls and clone size are taken from that table; D and trimming were inferred from the DNA. The sample table contains roughly 170,000 clones; only one count was recorded for approximately 84% of them. In total, the top ten clones hold around 4.4% of the sample.

This clone was seen more than once but under ten times. There is no known antigen for this receptor. The sample holds no much larger clone one base away, and base qualities are not on file. The source material was PBMCs. This TCR derives from a woman in her forties or fifties in good health and CMV-seropositive. The sequence is built from TRBV7-2 and TRBJ1-5; the D gene cannot be named for sure. The DNA sequence is given as TGTGCCAGCAGCTTGAGATCGCGAGGAGGCAATCAGCCCCAGCATTTT. Translated, it gives CASSLRSRGGNQPQHF.